These T cell receptor beta chains were read from a single sample in a study of blood T cell repertoires in COVID-19. Generated by immunoSEQ multiplex PCR, the TCRdb table keeps only in-frame clones and is missing some. The table includes some 100,000 clones, 81% detected once. Sequenced material: peripheral blood. These receptors originate from a human donor in a cohort sampled during active COVID-19. Both conserved end residues are trimmed from each CDR3. Clone size is given for some rows only: seen once, a few or many times, or a class if the clone is expanded.

size | J | V | CDR3
once | TRBJ2-2 | TRBV7-3 | ASSLRTSGGNTGELF
NA | TRBJ1-2 | TRBV5-6 | ASSTVGQDNYGYT
NA | TRBJ1-5 | TRBV18 | ASSPFDRGNTNQPQH
NA | TRBJ2-7 | TRBV11-2 | ASSTGTANEQY
NA | TRBJ1-1 | TRBV6-1 | ASSERPGQGNTEAF
NA | TRBJ2-1 | TRBV11-3 | ASSLGLAGGEQF
few | TRBJ2-7 | TRBV7-2 | ASSLDGGSYEQY
NA | TRBJ1-6 | TRBV18 | ASSPPGEVNSPLH
once | TRBJ2-3 | TRBV4-3 | ASSQDSTAGGRRQY
once | TRBJ2-7 | TRBV30 | AWRKAGRSSYEQY
NA | TRBJ2-3 | TRBV5-6 | ASSSTSGGRRETQY
NA | TRBJ2-7 | TRBV12-3/TRBV12-4 | ASTRQGAYEQY
NA | TRBJ2-7 | TRBV7-9 | ASSTPRGHYEQY
NA | TRBJ1-4 | TRBV25-1 | ASSELGVPTNEKLF
NA | TRBJ1-4 | TRBV9 | ASSVEGQNEKLF
NA | TRBJ2-7 | TRBV19 | ASGSGGGNEQY
NA | TRBJ1-2 | TRBV5-6 | ASSRGQSVYGYT
NA | TRBJ2-1 | TRBV27 | ASSLGRSYNEQF
few | TRBJ2-6 | TRBV4-3 | ASSQDRGAGGFSGANVLT
NA | TRBJ1-6 | TRBV5-6 | ASTLAGTPSNSPLH
NA | TRBJ1-1 | TRBV7-2 | ASSLEAVGTEAF
NA | TRBJ1-2 | TRBV11-2 | ASSSSHSYGYT
NA | TRBJ2-1 | TRBV6-1 | ASSEGRGLEQSNEQF
NA | TRBJ1-6 | TRBV7-3 | ASSPTMDRATLH
once | TRBJ2-5 | TRBV4-3 | ASSQETSGSSAQY
NA | TRBJ2-7 | TRBV7-8 | ASSLGLGSYEQY
NA | TRBJ2-1 | TRBV15 | ATSRVVQGRYNEQF
NA | TRBJ2-7 | TRBV18 | ASSPNVPGQGRGYEQY
NA | TRBJ2-1 | TRBV7-2 | ASSALAGVYNEQF
NA | TRBJ2-3 | TRBV9 | ASSSRSSGVTDTQY
once | TRBJ2-2 | TRBV19 | ASRTTGNTGELF
few | TRBJ1-2 | TRBV9 | ASSVVGTGELGYT
NA | TRBJ2-7 | TRBV6-5 | ASRRTGLSYEQY
NA | TRBJ2-5 | TRBV18 | ASSGEETQY
NA | TRBJ1-5 | TRBV19 | ASSIRGLGESGNQPQH
few | TRBJ1-5 | TRBV7-6 | ASSPDANQPQH
NA | TRBJ1-1 | TRBV5-1 | ASSLAAGMNTEAF
NA | TRBJ2-1 | TRBV7-9 | ASSLALAGGYNEQF
NA | TRBJ2-5 | TRBV19 | ASSLTGGVIGQY
NA | TRBJ1-4 | TRBV7-2 | ASSVRQGPDEKLF
NA | TRBJ1-1 | TRBV11-3 | ASSLDLTEGYTEAF
NA | TRBJ2-7 | TRBV30 | AWSATYRDEQY
NA | TRBJ2-1 | TRBV7-9 | ASSPTSGGGYNEQF
NA | TRBJ1-1 | TRBV12-3/TRBV12-4 | ASRRTGSTEAF
NA | TRBJ2-5 | TRBV3-1/TRBV3-2 | ASSRIRDSETQY
few | TRBJ2-7 | TRBV15 | ATSRLAGGPRYEQY
NA | TRBJ2-1 | TRBV9 | ASSAGTKGDNEQF
NA | TRBJ1-5 | TRBV6-5 | ASRQRARNQPQH
NA | TRBJ1-5 | TRBV18 | ASSPYGEDQPQH
few | TRBJ2-6 | TRBV19 | ATRGAGVSGANVLT
NA | TRBJ2-3 | TRBV6-4 | ASSESGGFLSPDTQY
once | TRBJ2-7 | TRBV29-1 | SVVLAGVYEQY
NA | TRBJ2-1 | TRBV5-1 | ASSLVGQGSLGSYNEQF
NA | TRBJ2-1 | TRBV6-5 | ATLSWETNEQF
NA | TRBJ2-7 | TRBV5-1 | ASSLVLAGEQY
once | TRBJ2-2 | TRBV6-2/TRBV6-3 | ASSYGLAGNTGELF
once | TRBJ1-1 | TRBV19 | ASSWQGMGTKAF
NA | TRBJ2-3 | TRBV6-2/TRBV6-3 | ASSYAGGGTDTQY
once | TRBJ1-5 | TRBV6-1 | ASSATHRGSNQPQH